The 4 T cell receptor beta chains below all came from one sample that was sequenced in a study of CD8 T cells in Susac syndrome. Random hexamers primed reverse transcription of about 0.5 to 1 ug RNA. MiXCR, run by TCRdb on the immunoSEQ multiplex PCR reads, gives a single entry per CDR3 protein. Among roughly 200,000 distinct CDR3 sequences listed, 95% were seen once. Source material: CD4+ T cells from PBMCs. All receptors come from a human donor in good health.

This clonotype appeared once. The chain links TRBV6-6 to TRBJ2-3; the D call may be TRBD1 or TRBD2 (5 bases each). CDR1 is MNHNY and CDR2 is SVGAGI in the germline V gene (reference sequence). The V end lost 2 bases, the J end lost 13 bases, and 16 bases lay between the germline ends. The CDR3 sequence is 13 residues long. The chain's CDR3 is CASSYRDGEQEYF. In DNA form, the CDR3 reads TGTGCCAGCAGTTACCGGGACGGGGAACAGGAGTATTTT.

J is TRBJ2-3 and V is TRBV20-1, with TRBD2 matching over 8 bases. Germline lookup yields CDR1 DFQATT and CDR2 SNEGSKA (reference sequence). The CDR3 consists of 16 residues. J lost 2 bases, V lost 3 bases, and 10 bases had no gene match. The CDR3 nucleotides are TGCAGTGCTAGTCACGGGGCGGGAGGTTACACAGATACGCAGTATTTT. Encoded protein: CSASHGAGGYTDTQYF.

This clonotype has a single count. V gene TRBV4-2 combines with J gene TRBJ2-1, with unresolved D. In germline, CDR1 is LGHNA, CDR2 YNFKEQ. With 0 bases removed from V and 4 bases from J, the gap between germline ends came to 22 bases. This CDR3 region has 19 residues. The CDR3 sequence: CASSQDPPIGLGIYNEQFF. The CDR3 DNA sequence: TGTGCCAGCAGCCAAGATCCACCAATTGGGCTGGGAATTTACAATGAGCAGTTCTTC.

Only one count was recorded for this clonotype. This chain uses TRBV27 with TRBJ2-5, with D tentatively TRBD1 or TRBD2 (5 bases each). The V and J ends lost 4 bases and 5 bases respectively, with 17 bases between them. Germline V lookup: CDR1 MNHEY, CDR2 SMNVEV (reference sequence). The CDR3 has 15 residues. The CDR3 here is CASSSGASLRETQYF. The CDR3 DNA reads TGTGCCAGCAGTTCCGGGGCCTCGCTGCGGGAGACCCAGTACTTC.